These 19 T cell receptor beta chains were sequenced from one sample in a study of shared clonotypes between healthy human individuals. Clones were sequenced by immunoSEQ multiplex PCR, and TCRdb holds only the in-frame ones, with some missing. The sample comprises some 320,000 clones, over 75% of which are singletons, and around 15% rests with the top ten. Input material: memory CD8+ T cells sorted from blood. Subset in this sample: CD45RO+ cells pooled with CCR7-negative TemRA cells. The origin of the receptors is a man younger than 35 in good health.

The V gene is TRBV27, the J gene TRBJ2-3; D is perhaps TRBD2 (6 bases). Germline V gene sequence: CDR1 MNHEY, CDR2 SMNVEV (reference sequence). V lost 4 bases and J lost 2, with 16 bases in between. The CDR3 consists of 16 residues. In DNA form, the CDR3 reads TGTGCCAGCAGTTCCCTGGGACTTCCCTACACAGATACGCAGTATTTT. Amino acid sequence: CASSSLGLPYTDTQYF.

The gene calls are TRBV7-3 and TRBJ2-3; D is possibly TRBD1 or TRBD2 (5 bases each). Trimming took off 2 bases at V and 2 bases at J, with 11 bases between the two ends. The CDR3 has 15 residues. Per the germline V gene, CDR1 is SGHTA and CDR2 is FQGTGA. CDR3 residues: CASSLYGATTDTQYF. The CDR3 DNA reads as TGTGCCAGCAGCTTATACGGGGCGACCACAGATACGCAGTATTTT.

This chain joins TRBV5-1 and TRBJ2-5; 7 bases align to TRBD1. The CDR3 is 14 residues long. The trim removed 3 bases at V and 0 bases at J, leaving 2 bases unmatched. The V gene's germline CDR1 is SGHRS and CDR2 YFSETQ. CDR3 DNA: TGCGCCAGCAGCTCGGACAGGTACCAAGAGACCCAGTACTTC. It yields the protein CASSSDRYQETQYF.

This sequence joins TRBV27 and TRBJ1-5; D not resolved. The CDR3 sequence is 15 residues long. V lost 0 bases to trimming and J lost 0 bases, with 6 bases between them. CDR1 is MNHEY and CDR2 is SMNVEV in the germline V gene (reference sequence). The CDR3 bases are TGTGCCAGCAGTTTATCATTAAATAGCAATCAGCCCCAGCATTTT. It encodes CASSLSLNSNQPQHF.

This chain links TRBV28 with TRBJ2-3; unclear D gene. With 3 bases removed from V and 5 bases from J, the gap between germline ends came to 9 bases. Germline CDR1 is MDHEN and CDR2 is SYDVKM. The CDR3 is made up of 13 amino acids. The CDR3 DNA is TGTGCCAGCAGTTTCGTACTGCGAGATACGCAGTATTTT. This encodes CASSFVLRDTQYF.

The chain carries TRBV5-4 and TRBJ2-7; D perhaps matches TRBD2 (6 bases). Trimming took 4 bases from V and 0 from J, leaving 8 bases between them. CDR1 is SGHNT, CDR2 YYREEE, per germline (reference sequence). CDR3 size: 13 residues. CDR3 sequence reads: CASSGGSSYEQYF. The DNA of the CDR3 is TGTGCCAGCAGCGGAGGGAGCTCCTACGAGCAGTACTTC.

This rearrangement joins TRBV10-2 to TRBJ2-1, with 10 bases that match TRBD2. Germline values: CDR1 WSHSY, CDR2 SAAADI. V shed 2 bases, J shed 6 bases, and the junction held 7 bases outside the gene matches. This CDR3 has 16 residues. This chain's CDR3 is CASSEGVSGRGNEQFF. CDR3 in DNA: TGCGCCAGCAGTGAGGGGGTAAGCGGGAGGGGCAATGAGCAGTTCTTC.

The J gene is TRBJ1-2, the V gene TRBV18; D gene ambiguous. CDR3 length equals 15 residues. The V end lost 3 bases, the J end lost 0 bases, and 11 bases lay between the germline ends. The V gene's germline CDR1 is KGHSH and CDR2 LQKENI. The CDR3 DNA sequence: TGTGCCAGCTCACCCGACACCGCATCTAACTATGGCTACACCTTC. Its translation: CASSPDTASNYGYTF.

The V call is TRBV7-9, the J call TRBJ1-2, with D possibly being TRBD1 (5 bases). The germline gives CDR1 SEHNR, CDR2 FQNEAQ (reference sequence). The V end lost 5 bases, the J end lost 4 bases, and 14 bases lay between the germline ends. The CDR3 is 14 residues long. CDR3 in amino acids: CASSPAGRGYGYTF. The CDR3, as DNA: TGTGCCAGCAGCCCGGCAGGGCGAGGCTATGGCTACACCTTC.

CDR3 loop: CASSLPVGLNLAKNIQYF. CDR3 nucleotide sequence: TGCGCCAGCAGCTTGCCTGTAGGGCTAAACCTAGCCAAAAACATTCAGTACTTC. The rearrangement joins TRBV5-1 to TRBJ2-4; D is unresolved. This CDR3 comprises 18 residues. The germline gives CDR1 SGHRS, CDR2 YFSETQ. V was trimmed by 1 base and J by 0 bases, leaving 17 bases between them. The full variable domain, completed using reference TRBV5-1 and TRBJ2-4, is KAGVTQTPRYLIKTRGQQVTLSCSPISGHRSVSWYQQTPGQGLQFLFEYFSETQRNKGNFPGRFSGRQFSNSRSEMNVSTLELGDSALYLCASSLPVGLNLAKNIQYFGAGTRLSVL.

CDR3 in DNA: TGTGCCAGCAGTGACCCCCTAGGGATGGACACAGATACGCAGTATTTT. This encodes CASSDPLGMDTDTQYF. The V call is TRBV2, the J call TRBJ2-3; no clear D. Trimming stripped 3 bases from V and 2 bases from J, with 15 bases between. In germline, CDR1 is SNHLY, CDR2 FYNNEI. The CDR3 contains 16 residues.

J is TRBJ2-7 and V is TRBV19; 8 nucleotides align to TRBD2. The V gene's germline CDR1 is LNHDA and CDR2 SQIVND (reference sequence). The CDR3 has 14 residues. Trimming cost V 6 bases and J 3 bases; bases outside gene matches: 7. CDR3 coding DNA: TGTGCCAGTAGCGTAATAGCGGGGAGCTACGAGCAGTACTTC. It specifies CASSVIAGSYEQYF.

Points on this clone: A read error likely explains this, since a far larger clone differs by one base. The chain employs TRBV30 and TRBJ1-1; no firm D call. V shed 2 bases and J shed 1 base, with 5 bases lying between them. In germline, CDR1 is GTSNPN, CDR2 SVGIG (reference sequence). This CDR3 region has 12 residues. CDR3 in DNA: TGTGCCTGGAGTTGGAGGAACACTGAAGCTTTCTTT. Its translation: CAWSWRNTEAFF.

The chain uses TRBV7-2 and TRBJ1-6; D might be TRBD1 (5 bases). V lost 6 bases, J lost 14 bases, and 17 bases lay in between. The CDR3 is 13 residues long. Germline V CDR1 and CDR2: SGHTA, FQGNSA. The CDR3 reads CASSQGEWKALHF. The DNA for the CDR3 is TGTGCCAGCAGTCAAGGGGAATGGAAGGCCCTCCACTTT. The variable domain in full, with the rest retrieved from reference TRBV7-2 and TRBJ1-6, is GAGVSQSPSNKVTEKGKDVELRCDPISGHTALYWYRQSLGQGLEFLIYFQGNSAPDKSGLPSDRFSAERTGGSVSTLTIQRTQQEDSAVYLCASSQGEWKALHFGNGTRLTVT.

This chain uses TRBV7-9 with TRBJ1-6; D is possibly TRBD1 (6 bases). The V and J ends lost 0 bases and 10 bases respectively, with 13 bases between them. Germline assignment: CDR1 SEHNR and CDR2 FQNEAQ (reference sequence). The CDR3 is made up of 15 amino acids. The CDR3 region is CASSLAGGPGSPLHF. DNA of the CDR3: TGTGCCAGCAGCTTAGCAGGGGGGCCGGGGTCACCCCTCCACTTT.

The chain carries TRBV5-1 and TRBJ2-7, with 10 bases identical to TRBD2. J gave up 2 bases and V 3 bases, and 17 bases lay outside the gene matches. CDR1 and CDR2 from the germline V gene are SGHRS and YFSETQ. The length of the CDR3 is 19 residues. Here the CDR3 reads CASSSIPPLAGVVTYEQYF. The CDR3 DNA reads TGCGCCAGCAGCTCGATCCCCCCTCTAGCGGGGGTTGTCACCTACGAGCAGTACTTC.

The chain couples TRBV5-1 to TRBJ1-5; perhaps TRBD1 as D (5 bases). This CDR3 has 15 amino acids. Germline values: CDR1 SGHRS, CDR2 YFSETQ. V was trimmed by 1 base and J by 6 bases, leaving 14 bases between them. CDR3 in DNA: TGCGCCAGCAGCTTGAAGGGGAGGAGGGGTCAGCCCCAGCATTTT. It codes for CASSLKGRRGQPQHF.

The chain carries TRBV2 and TRBJ1-6; D gene ambiguous. The CDR3 length is 14 residues. CDR1 is SNHLY, CDR2 FYNNEI, per germline. V gave up 1 base and J gave up 11 bases, with 12 bases separating them. CDR3 protein: CASSEGVWLAPLHF. In DNA, the CDR3 is TGTGCCAGCAGTGAAGGAGTGTGGTTGGCACCCCTCCACTTT.

The chain recombines TRBV7-8 with TRBJ2-1; 9 bases fit TRBD2. V dropped 6 bases and J dropped 7; count of bases not matched to a gene: 7. From germline, CDR1 is SGHVS and CDR2 FQNEAQ. The CDR3 runs to 14 residues. CDR3 bases: TGTGCCAGCAGGCTAGCGGGGTGGGGAAATGAGCAGTTCTTC. As protein: CASRLAGWGNEQFF.